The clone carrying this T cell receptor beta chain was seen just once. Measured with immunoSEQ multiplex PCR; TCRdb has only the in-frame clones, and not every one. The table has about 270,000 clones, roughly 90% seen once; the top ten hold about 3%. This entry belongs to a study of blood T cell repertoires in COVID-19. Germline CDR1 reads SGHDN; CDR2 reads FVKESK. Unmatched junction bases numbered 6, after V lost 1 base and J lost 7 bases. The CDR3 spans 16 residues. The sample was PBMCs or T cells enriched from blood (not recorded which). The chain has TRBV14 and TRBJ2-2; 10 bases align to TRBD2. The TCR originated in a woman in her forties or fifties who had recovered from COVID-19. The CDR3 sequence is CASSQASGSKSGELFF. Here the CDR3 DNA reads TGTGCCAGCAGCCAAGCTAGCGGGAGTAAGAGCGGGGAGCTGTTTTTT.